What follows are 11 T cell receptor beta chains derived from one specimen sequenced in a study of blood T cell repertoires in COVID-19. The repertoire was sequenced with immunoSEQ multiplex PCR; TCRdb's copy has only in-frame clones and lacks some. The table records about 270,000 clones, approximately 90% of them present only once. The sample was PBMCs or T cells enriched from blood (not recorded which). These receptors originate from a woman between 18 and 29 years old who had recovered from COVID-19.

The chain links TRBV3-1 (or the pseudogene TRBV3-2) to TRBJ2-2; D gene ambiguous. CDR3 size: 14 residues. The V gene's germline CDR1 is LGHDT and CDR2 YNNKEL (reference sequence). V was cut by 1 base and J by 2 bases, with 5 bases left in between. CDR3 loop: CASSQGRNTGELFF. The DNA of the CDR3 is TGTGCCAGCAGCCAAGGCAGAAACACCGGGGAGCTGTTTTTT.

V and J are TRBV9 and TRBJ2-5; 10 bases fit TRBD1. This CDR3 has 17 residues. V shed 5 bases and J 5 bases; nucleotides not matched to a gene: 15. Looked up from germline, CDR1 is SGDLS and CDR2 is YYNGEE. CDR3 nucleotides: TGTGCCAGCAGTTACAGTACCGGGACAGGGGTGGGGGAGACCCAGTACTTC. Protein sequence: CASSYSTGTGVGETQYF.

This chain connects TRBV19 to TRBJ2-3; D gene unclear. Germline loops: CDR1 LNHDA, CDR2 SQIVND (reference sequence). The CDR3 has 13 amino acids. V lost 1 base and J 4 bases, leaving 6 bases between the germline ends. CDR3 DNA sequence: TGTGCCAGTAGTATAGTAATAGCAGATACGCAGTATTTT. It codes for CASSIVIADTQYF.

The chain carries TRBV5-1 and TRBJ1-2; TRBD1 agrees at 8 bases. The junction had 6 bases not matched to a gene; V was cut back by 5 bases and J by 6 bases. The CDR3 contains 13 residues. CDR1 SGHRS and CDR2 YFSETQ come from the germline V gene. CDR3 DNA: TGCGCCAGCAGTCAAGACAGGGGCGATGGCTACACCTTC. It yields the protein CASSQDRGDGYTF. Drawing the rest from reference TRBV5-1 and TRBJ1-2, the complete variable domain is KAGVTQTPRYLIKTRGQQVTLSCSPISGHRSVSWYQQTPGQGLQFLFEYFSETQRNKGNFPGRFSGRQFSNSRSEMNVSTLELGDSALYLCASSQDRGDGYTFGSGTRLTVV.

This clone showed up just once. The rearrangement uses TRBV5-1 and TRBJ1-5, with 7 bases that match TRBD1. Unmatched junction bases numbered 8, after V lost 3 bases and J lost 5 bases. The CDR3 length is 15 residues. Germline CDR1 and CDR2: SGHRS and YFSETQ. The CDR3 nucleotides read TGCGCCAGCAGCTCCGATGACAGGGACGATCAGCCCCAGCATTTT. This sequence encodes CASSSDDRDDQPQHF.

This sequence joins TRBV18 and TRBJ2-7; TRBD2 is a possible D gene (5 bases). CDR1 is KGHSH, CDR2 LQKENI, per germline. This CDR3 is 13 amino acids long. The V gene lost 6 bases and the J gene lost 3 bases, with 12 bases spanning the gap. Here the CDR3 reads CASSSGEIYEQYF. The DNA for the CDR3 is TGTGCCAGCTCTTCCGGGGAGATCTACGAGCAGTACTTC. Together with reference TRBV18 and TRBJ2-7, the CDR3 gives the full variable domain: NAGVMQNPRHLVRRRGQEARLRCSPMKGHSHVYWYRQLPEEGLKFMVYLQKENIIDESGMPKERFSAEFPKEGPSILRIQQVVRGDSAAYFCASSSGEIYEQYFGPGTRLTVT.

The V gene is TRBV6-6, the J gene TRBJ1-2, with TRBD1 matching over 10 bases. V was pared by 6 bases and J by 1 base, with 5 bases of the junction left unmatched. The germline V gene encodes CDR1 MNHNY and CDR2 SVGAGI (reference sequence). The CDR3 runs 15 residues. The CDR3 region is CASRTGTGDNYGYTF. The CDR3 DNA reads TGTGCCAGCAGAACCGGGACAGGGGATAACTATGGCTACACCTTC.

The table lists this clone with a count of one. The chain combines TRBV2 with TRBJ2-1; D might be TRBD2 (6 bases). The V end was cut by 2 bases, the J end by 6 bases, with 14 bases between. There are 15 residues in the CDR3. Germline loops: CDR1 SNHLY, CDR2 FYNNEI. The CDR3 spells CASSEWRGFRNEQFF. The CDR3 region has the DNA TGTGCCAGCAGTGAATGGCGGGGCTTTCGCAATGAGCAGTTCTTC.

The genes are TRBV2 and TRBJ2-7; 9 bases line up with TRBD2. The V gene's germline CDR1 is SNHLY and CDR2 FYNNEI. The CDR3 length is 13 residues. V lost 8 bases to trimming and J lost 1 base; unmatched junction nucleotides: 3. CDR3 nucleotides: TGTGCCAGCGGACTAGCGAGGTCCTACGAGCAGTACTTC. Translating gives CASGLARSYEQYF.

The chain employs TRBV19 and TRBJ1-2, with 9 bases identical to TRBD1. Trimming at V came to 3 bases and at J to 6 bases, leaving 17 bases not matched to a gene. Germline V gene sequence: CDR1 LNHDA, CDR2 SQIVND (reference sequence). This CDR3 spans 18 amino acids. The CDR3, as DNA: TGTGCCAGTAGTATTCTTAGGGGACAGGGAAGGTGGGCGGATGGCTACACCTTC. Protein sequence: CASSILRGQGRWADGYTF.

CDR3 sequence (DNA): TGTGCCAGTAGTATTGGCCCAATCGCGAACACCGGGGAGCTGTTTTTT. It encodes CASSIGPIANTGELFF. The rearrangement links TRBV19 to TRBJ2-2; D is uncertain. V was trimmed by 3 bases and J by 0 bases, leaving 11 bases between them. The CDR3 is made up of 16 amino acids. Germline values: CDR1 LNHDA, CDR2 SQIVND (reference sequence). The variable domain in full, with the rest retrieved from reference TRBV19 and TRBJ2-2, is DGGITQSPKYLFRKEGQNVTLSCEQNLNHDAMYWYRQDPGQGLRLIYYSQIVNDFQKGDIAEGYSVSREKKESFPLTVTSAQKNPTAFYLCASSIGPIANTGELFFGEGSRLTVL.